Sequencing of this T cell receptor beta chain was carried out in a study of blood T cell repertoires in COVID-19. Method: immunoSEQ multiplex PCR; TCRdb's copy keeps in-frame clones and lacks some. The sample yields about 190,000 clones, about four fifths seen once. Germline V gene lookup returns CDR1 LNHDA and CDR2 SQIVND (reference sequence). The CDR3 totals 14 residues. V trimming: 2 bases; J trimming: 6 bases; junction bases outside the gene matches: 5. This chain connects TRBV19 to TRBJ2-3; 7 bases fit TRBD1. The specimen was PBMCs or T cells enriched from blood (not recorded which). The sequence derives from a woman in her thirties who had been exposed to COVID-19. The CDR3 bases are TGTGCCAGTAGTATAACCCCACAGGGGGATACGCAGTATTTT. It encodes CASSITPQGDTQYF.